The entry below describes one T cell receptor beta chain. Its antigen is as yet unknown. This PCR relied on a set of 60 Vbeta primers and 13 Jbeta primers. Using immunoSEQ multiplex PCR, the repertoire was profiled, and TCRdb retains in-frame clones only, with some absent. The sample records roughly 130,000 clones, 80% being singletons. This specimen belongs to a study of cytomegalovirus exposure and HLA in healthy donors. With 1 base removed from V and 7 bases from J, the gap between germline ends came to 5 bases. The CDR3 contains 12 residues. Germline loops: CDR1 SGHAT, CDR2 FQNNGV. Study-level findings and limits: When analyzed later, a missense DCLRE1C variant was found to be linked to TCR beta V- and J-gene trimming. The study reported that TCR beta sequences accurately predicted HLA-A and HLA-B alleles in most subjects. An analysis done earlier found most TCR beta V segments productive about 87% or about 30% of the time.

Sequenced sample: PBMCs. This sequence joins TRBV11-2 and TRBJ2-1; no firm D call. This receptor was identified in a man younger than 45 in good health and CMV-seronegative. CDR3 DNA sequence: TGTGCCAGCAGCTTAGTAGTAAATGAGCAGTTCTTC. Amino acid sequence: CASSLVVNEQFF.